This is a list of T cell receptor beta chains from one sample in a study of T cell clones after liver transplantation. Only in-frame clones appear in the TCRdb table, and some are missing; sequencing was by immunoSEQ multiplex PCR. The repertoire has about 75,000 clones, 80% to 90% of them found once; the top ten carry 2.1%. This specimen consisted of CD4+ T cells from blood, obtained 48 months after liver transplant. These receptors all stem from a human patient who received a liver transplant. Some T cells may originate from the graft donor. Each CDR3 is given with its conserved first and last residue. The order of the fields is clone size, J gene, V gene, CDR3 length, CDR3 protein. A row's size may be missing; if present it is once, few, many or a size class.

NA TRBJ1-1 TRBV11-1 13 CASSSQGNTEAFF
once TRBJ2-7 TRBV5-1 12 CASSRDRYEQYF
NA TRBJ1-3 TRBV2 15 CASSPPDGAGNTIYF
NA TRBJ2-5 TRBV7-8 12 CASGNYQETQYF
NA TRBJ2-7 TRBV11-3 15 CASSFSGGAGYEQYF
NA TRBJ1-2 TRBV5-6 14 CASSPVDSDYGYTF
NA TRBJ2-3 TRBV12-5 14 CASGPLRGGDTQYF
NA TRBJ1-1 TRBV5-6 15 CASSWGTGGGTEAFF
NA TRBJ1-2 TRBV21-1 12 CASGGQGSGYTF
NA TRBJ2-3 TRBV7-3 16 CASSLGAGRSTDTQYF
NA TRBJ2-5 TRBV11-1 15 CASSLAGGIQETQYF
NA TRBJ2-2 TRBV19 16 CASSISTSSTTGELFF
NA TRBJ2-2 TRBV4-1 16 CASSQALDRGAGELFF
NA TRBJ1-1 TRBV28 14 CASSLEVGNAEAFF
NA TRBJ1-2 TRBV7-3 13 CASSYDSSYGYTF
NA TRBJ2-3 TRBV29-1 16 CSVGLPTGGLTDTQYF
NA TRBJ2-3 TRBV28 15 CASSSIQGSEDTQYF
NA TRBJ2-7 TRBV4-1 14 CASSQLGVTYEQYF
NA TRBJ1-4 TRBV20-1 11 CRGQLGEKLFF
NA TRBJ2-7 TRBV19 12 CATGQGDYEQYF
NA TRBJ2-7 TRBV30 11 CAWTGEDEQYF
few TRBJ1-5 TRBV2 14 CASSGQGSNQPQHF
NA TRBJ1-1 TRBV5-4 17 CASSLAGRQFMNTEAFF
NA TRBJ2-7 TRBV6-5 15 CASSPLAGVSYEQYF
NA TRBJ2-7 TRBV28 15 CASSDPGQGIYEQYF
NA TRBJ2-2 TRBV9 15 CASSLLGQFTGELFF
NA TRBJ1-1 TRBV1 10 CTTRGPEAFF
NA TRBJ1-3 TRBV9 15 CASSGMIGSGNTIYF
NA TRBJ1-5 TRBV6-6 14 CASGLGGVGQPQHF
NA TRBJ2-7 TRBV7-2 15 CASSRRTGSSYEQYF
NA TRBJ2-7 TRBV5-1 16 CASSLGTSGRLNEQYF
NA TRBJ2-7 TRBV6-5 14 CASSYRDRNYEQYF
NA TRBJ1-1 TRBV4-3 14 CASSHDSSRAEAFF
NA TRBJ2-7 TRBV15 15 CATSRGGAGTYEQYF
NA TRBJ2-5 TRBV15 15 CATSRDRTVQETQYF